Listed here are 29 T cell receptor beta chains from one sample, sequenced in a study of blood T cells in healthy people across ages. A second PCR of about 6 to 12 cycles used a sample-barcoded 5' primer and a J-beta primer mix. TCRdb reprocessed the 5' RACE reads via MiXCR and lists one record per CDR3 protein. The profile shows approximately 940,000 distinct CDR3 sequences, 45% to 50% of them singletons. Sequenced sample: blood. All receptors come from a man aged 25-45 years in good health.

The gene calls are TRBV24-1 and TRBJ2-7; D remains unclear. Trimming stripped 2 bases from V and 2 bases from J, with 9 bases between. Germline V gene data show CDR1 as KGHDR and CDR2 as SFDVKD. The CDR3 is 14 residues long. The DNA of the CDR3 is TGTGCCACCAGTGATTCGATAGATCCCTACGAGCAGTACTTC. Protein product: CATSDSIDPYEQYF.

V gene TRBV5-1 combines with J gene TRBJ2-7; TRBD2 might be the D (5 bases). Germline V gene lookup returns CDR1 SGHRS and CDR2 YFSETQ. CDR3 length: 13 residues. V lost 5 bases, J lost 6 bases, and 15 bases lay in between. The CDR3 DNA reads TGCGCCAGCAGTGAGCACGGGGTTGGCGAGCAGTACTTC. Its protein is CASSEHGVGEQYF.

This clonotype was seen a handful of times. The J gene is TRBJ2-1, the V gene TRBV11-3; 7 bases map to TRBD2. This CDR3 has 17 amino acids. With 4 bases clipped from V and 0 bases from J, the junction kept 9 bases outside the gene matches. The germline CDR1 and CDR2 sequences are SGHNT and YENEEA. Here the CDR3 reads CASSSETSPSSYNEQFF. Here the CDR3 DNA reads TGTGCCAGCAGCTCCGAGACTAGCCCCAGCTCCTACAATGAGCAGTTCTTC.

V usage is TRBV20-1 and J usage is TRBJ2-7; 7 bases map to TRBD2. The DNA end is a closer match to TRBJ2-5, so the J assignment may be wrong. CDR1 DFQATT and CDR2 SNEGSKA come from the germline V gene (reference sequence). CDR3 length: 18 residues. CDR3 sequence (DNA): TGCAGTGCAACAAAGGGATCTAGCGGCCCATCGCTCCAAGAGACCCAGTACTTC. This codes for CSATKGSSGPSLQETQYF.

This clonotype occurred a few times. The rearrangement uses TRBV10-3 and TRBJ1-2; TRBD1 matches at 8 bases. The CDR3 has 12 residues. V was pared by 7 bases and J by 4 bases, with 2 bases of the junction left unmatched. CDR1 is ENHRY and CDR2 is SYGVKD in the germline V gene. The CDR3 bases are TGTGCCATCACAGGGGGCACCTATGGCTACACCTTC. It yields the protein CAITGGTYGYTF.

The rearrangement uses TRBV4-3 and TRBJ2-3; possible D gene TRBD2, 5 bases. The germline CDR1 and CDR2 sequences are LGHNA and YSLEER. Trimming cost V 1 base and J 2 bases, with 19 bases left between them. The CDR3 covers 18 residues. The CDR3 here is CASSQGGGRWEFTDTQYF. CDR3 nucleotides: TGCGCCAGCAGCCAAGGAGGAGGCAGATGGGAATTCACAGATACGCAGTATTTT.

V gene TRBV20-1 combines with J gene TRBJ2-5, with D hard to call. Germline CDR1 and CDR2: DFQATT and SNEGSKA (reference sequence). The CDR3 runs 13 residues. V gave up 2 bases and J gave up 5 bases, with 12 bases separating them. DNA of the CDR3: TGCAGTGCTAGACAACCAGCCGGGGAGACCCAGTACTTC. It translates to CSARQPAGETQYF.

This chain uses TRBV6-1 with TRBJ2-5, with D possibly matching TRBD1 (5 bases). The V end was cut by 6 bases, the J end by 11 bases, with 22 bases between. The germline V gene encodes CDR1 MNHNS and CDR2 SASEGT. CDR3 length: 14 amino acids. The CDR3 nucleotides are TGTGCCAGCAGGGGGATTGGGGCAGACAATGAGCAGTACTTC. The encoded protein is CASRGIGADNEQYF.

On this clonotype: Possible read error: a much larger clone is one base away. CDR3 in amino acids: CAIREPLYEQYF. CDR3 nucleotide sequence: TGTGCCATCAGGGAGCCCCTCTACGAGCAGTACTTC. The chain recombines TRBV10-3 with TRBJ2-7; D remains ambiguous. The V gene lost 6 bases and the J gene lost 3 bases, with 9 bases spanning the gap. CDR1 ENHRY and CDR2 SYGVKD come from the germline V gene. The CDR3 extends over 12 amino acids.

This chain uses TRBV12-3 or TRBV12-4 with TRBJ1-2; perhaps TRBD1 as D (6 bases). The length of the CDR3 is 13 residues. The germline V and J ends were trimmed by 5 bases and 5 bases, with 12 bases remaining between them. CDR3 protein: CASSVSGTYGYTF. The DNA for the CDR3 is TGTGCCAGCAGTGTATCAGGGACATATGGCTACACCTTC.

V and J are TRBV7-2 and TRBJ2-1, with unresolved D. Germline CDR1 and CDR2: SGHTA and FQGNSA. V lost 1 base, J lost 9 bases, and 10 bases lay in between. This CDR3 is built from 13 residues. CDR3 sequence: CASSLESGREQFF. The CDR3 DNA follows: TGTGCCAGCAGCTTAGAATCGGGTCGTGAGCAGTTCTTC.

The V and J genes are TRBV10-2 and TRBJ2-5; possibly TRBD2 for D (6 bases). Germline loops: CDR1 WSHSY, CDR2 SAAADI. The CDR3 runs 14 residues. V shed 2 bases and J shed 5 bases, with 12 bases lying between them. Here the CDR3 reads CASSEGGSGETQYF. In DNA form, the CDR3 reads TGCGCCAGCAGTGAGGGAGGGTCGGGGGAGACCCAGTACTTC.

This clonotype was recorded once. At one end the junction does not follow the germline gene, possibly because of a read error. This chain uses TRBV6-6 with TRBJ2-1; no definite D call. From germline, CDR1 is MNHNY and CDR2 SVGAGI (reference sequence). The CDR3 length is 12 residues. The CDR3 sequence is CVSSLGDNEQFF. As DNA, the CDR3 is TGTGTCAGCAGCTTGGGTGACAATGAGCAGTTCTTC.

This clonotype appeared a single time. V gene TRBV24-1 combines with J gene TRBJ1-5; 8 bases are a match to TRBD1. CDR3 length: 15 residues. Germline V lookup: CDR1 KGHDR, CDR2 SFDVKD. V shed 3 bases and J 6 bases; nucleotides not matched to a gene: 6. The DNA for the CDR3 is TGTGCCACCAGTGATCGGACAGGGTACGGTCAGCCCCAGCATTTT. This sequence encodes CATSDRTGYGQPQHF.

The chain has TRBV7-8 and TRBJ1-5, with D possibly being TRBD1 (5 bases). The CDR3 has 15 residues. Trimming took 5 bases from V and 2 from J, leaving 13 bases between them. From germline, CDR1 is SGHVS and CDR2 FQNEAQ. CDR3 bases: TGTGCCAGCAGCGGCGGGGGTCGCCGCAATCAGCCCCAGCATTTT. Its translation is CASSGGGRRNQPQHF.

At least ten counts were recorded for this clonotype. J is TRBJ1-1 and V is TRBV29-1, with D unresolved. The CDR3 has 11 residues. Trimming took 7 bases from V and 6 from J, leaving 12 bases between them. Germline V gives CDR1 SQVTM, CDR2 ANQGSEA. CDR3 region: CSGLEAAEAFF. In nucleotides, the CDR3 is TGCAGCGGTCTCGAGGCGGCTGAAGCTTTCTTT.

This sequence joins TRBV7-2 and TRBJ2-1; D unresolved. The CDR3 has 14 amino acids. V dropped 1 base and J dropped 9 bases, with 13 bases sitting between them. CDR1 is SGHTA, CDR2 FQGNSA, per germline. CDR3 amino acids: CASSLGSSLSEQFF. The CDR3 DNA reads TGTGCCAGCAGCTTAGGCTCTAGTTTATCTGAGCAGTTCTTC.

The chain combines TRBV12-3 or TRBV12-4 with TRBJ2-7; D is possibly TRBD2 (6 bases). The CDR3 has 17 amino acids. V was pared by 6 bases and J by 7 bases, with 28 bases between. In nucleotides, the CDR3 is TGTGCCAGCAGAGCCCGGAGGGGCCCTGCAAGCTACAATGAGCAGTACTTC. Residues: CASRARRGPASYNEQYF.

This clonotype was picked up many times. The gene calls are TRBV28 and TRBJ2-3; D is undetermined. V gave up 5 bases and J gave up 0 bases, with 15 bases separating them. The CDR3 runs 16 residues. In germline, CDR1 is MDHEN, CDR2 SYDVKM. DNA for the CDR3: TGTGCCAGCAGTCCCACTGGGGTGCGCAGCACAGATACGCAGTATTTT. Protein product: CASSPTGVRSTDTQYF. The complete variable domain, with remaining parts taken from reference TRBV28 and TRBJ2-3, reads DVKVTQSSRYLVKRTGEKVFLECVQDMDHENMFWYRQDPGLGLRLIYFSYDVKMKEKGDIPEGYSVSREKKERFSLILESASTNQTSMYLCASSPTGVRSTDTQYFGPGTRLTVL.

The gene calls are TRBV2 and TRBJ2-5; TRBD2 agrees at 11 bases. The CDR3 consists of 15 residues. The ends lost 8 bases at V and 5 bases at J; junction bases unmatched: 10. Germline lookup yields CDR1 SNHLY and CDR2 FYNNEI. For the CDR3, the DNA is TGTGCCAGCCAAAAAGAATCTAGCGGGGGGGAGACCCAGTACTTC. It encodes CASQKESSGGETQYF.

This clonotype has more than one count but fewer than ten. V is TRBV12-3 or TRBV12-4 and J is TRBJ1-5; D is unresolved. Trimming cost V 7 bases and J 4 bases, with 17 bases left between them. CDR3 length: 15 amino acids. The CDR3 nucleotides read TGTGCCAGCACCTCGGAGGGCAGGAAGAATCAGCCCCAGCATTTT. Protein sequence: CASTSEGRKNQPQHF.

This clonotype was picked up one time. The chain recombines TRBV6-6 with TRBJ2-3; TRBD1 might be the D (5 bases). V was shortened by 6 bases and J by 1 base, with 14 bases between the two germline ends. The CDR3 has 15 amino acids. Germline V gives CDR1 MNHNY, CDR2 SVGAGI (reference sequence). The CDR3 sequence: CASSHQGTRTDTQYF. The CDR3 region has the DNA TGTGCCAGCAGCCACCAGGGAACGCGCACAGATACGCAGTATTTT.

V and J are TRBV6-2 or TRBV6-3 and TRBJ2-5; TRBD1 matches 10 bases. Trimming removed 0 bases from V and 3 bases from J; junction bases left unmatched: 4. The CDR3 has 16 residues. Germline CDR1 reads MNHEY; CDR2 reads SVGEGT. The CDR3 bases are TGTGCCAGCAGTTACTCGTTCGGGACAGGGGAAGAGACCCAGTACTTC. Its protein is CASSYSFGTGEETQYF.

This rearrangement joins TRBV6-5 to TRBJ1-6; D remains ambiguous. The V gene's germline CDR1 is MNHEY and CDR2 SVGAGI. Trimming removed 5 bases from V and 0 bases from J, with 8 bases in between. The length of the CDR3 is 15 residues. The CDR3 nucleotides are TGTGCCAGCAGTCCAGAGAGCTCCTATAATTCACCCCTCCACTTT. Translated: CASSPESSYNSPLHF.

The V gene is TRBV7-9, the J gene TRBJ2-5; 10 bases match TRBD1. This CDR3 spans 14 amino acids. After removal of 2 bases from V and 11 bases from J, the junction contained 8 bases not matched to a gene. Germline CDR1 reads SEHNR; CDR2 reads FQNEAQ (reference sequence). The CDR3 bases are TGTGCCAGCAGCTTATCGCGGACAGGGGGTGAGCAGTACTTC. Translated: CASSLSRTGGEQYF. Drawing the rest from reference TRBV7-9 and TRBJ2-5, the complete variable domain is DTGVSQNPRHKITKRGQNVTFRCDPISEHNRLYWYRQTLGQGPEFLTYFQNEAQLEKSRLLSDRFSAERPKGSFSTLEIQRTEQGDSAMYLCASSLSRTGGEQYFGPGTRLLVL.

In its sample, this clonotype was seen a few times. The CDR3 protein is CASSQGGSAKNIQYF. The CDR3 DNA reads TGTGCCAGCAGCCAAGGGGGCTCGGCCAAAAACATTCAGTACTTC. V and J are TRBV3-1 and TRBJ2-4; perhaps TRBD1 as D (5 bases). The CDR3 length is 15 residues. Looked up from germline, CDR1 is LGHDT and CDR2 is YNNKEL (reference sequence). Between the trimmed V and J ends, which lost 1 base and 1 base, there was a span of 8 bases.

This clonotype was seen repeatedly, ten times or more. CDR3 nucleotide sequence: TGCAGTGCTAGAGATAGATTAAACTATGGCTACACCTTC. Residues: CSARDRLNYGYTF. V gene TRBV20-1 combines with J gene TRBJ1-2; D is ambiguous. Germline assignment: CDR1 DFQATT and CDR2 SNEGSKA (reference sequence). The germline V and J ends were trimmed by 0 bases and 2 bases, with 7 bases remaining between them. The CDR3 is 13 amino acids.

There are a few counts of this clonotype. V and J are TRBV7-9 and TRBJ2-3, with 10 nucleotides matching TRBD2. The trim removed 6 bases at V and 2 bases at J, leaving 11 bases unmatched. Germline loops: CDR1 SEHNR, CDR2 FQNEAQ (reference sequence). The CDR3 consists of 17 residues. The CDR3 DNA is TGTGCCAGCAGTTCCGTAGTAGCGGGGGGCCACACAGATACGCAGTATTTT. Protein product: CASSSVVAGGHTDTQYF.

V usage is TRBV4-2 and J usage is TRBJ2-4; TRBD2 agrees at 11 bases. This CDR3 has 16 residues. V trimming: 0 bases; J trimming: 7 bases; junction bases outside the gene matches: 5. Looked up from germline, CDR1 is LGHNA and CDR2 is YNFKEQ. The CDR3 DNA follows: TGTGCCAGCAGCCAAGATAGAGCTAGCGGGGGGAACATTCAGTACTTC. Translated: CASSQDRASGGNIQYF.